The rows below give T cell receptor beta chains drawn from one sample of a study of blood T cell repertoires in COVID-19. Sequencing used immunoSEQ multiplex PCR; TCRdb keeps in-frame clones, though not all of them. The sample holds 270,000 or so clones, roughly 93% seen once. The sequencing sample was made of PBMCs or T cells enriched from blood (not recorded which). Receptors originate from a woman aged 40 to 50 with acute COVID-19. CDR3s include the opening cysteine and the closing phenylalanine or tryptophan. The D gene is left open where the match is weak. Not every row has a clone size; where given, it reads once, few, many or a size class.

v_gene: TRBV5-1; abundance: once; j_gene: TRBJ1-1; d_gene: TRBD1; CDR3nt: TGCGCCAGCAGCCTTACCCGACAGGGGGCGAACACTGAAGCTTTCTTT; CDR3aa: CASSLTRQGANTEAFF
v_gene: TRBV7-8; abundance: once; j_gene: TRBJ2-5; d_gene: -; CDR3nt: TGTGCCAGCAGCTTCATCTTCCAGACCAAGCGGGTAACCCAGTACTTC; CDR3aa: CASSFIFQTKRVTQYF
v_gene: TRBV10-3; abundance: -; j_gene: TRBJ1-1; d_gene: TRBD1; CDR3nt: TGTGCCATCAGTGAGTCGACCGCAGGGGGCAGGGGAGCTTTCTTT; CDR3aa: CAISESTAGGRGAFF
v_gene: TRBV7-9; abundance: -; j_gene: TRBJ2-4; d_gene: -; CDR3nt: TGTGCCAGCAGCTTGGGACCCCAGGGGTTGAACATTCAGTACTTC; CDR3aa: CASSLGPQGLNIQYF
v_gene: TRBV5-1; abundance: once; j_gene: TRBJ1-4; d_gene: -; CDR3nt: TGCGCCAGCAGCTCCTACAGCGGGGCTAATGAAAAACTGTTTTTT; CDR3aa: CASSSYSGANEKLFF
v_gene: TRBV11-2; abundance: -; j_gene: TRBJ2-6; d_gene: TRBD2; CDR3nt: TGTGCCAGCAGCTTAGTGGGACTAGCATACTCTGGGGCCAACGTCCTGACTTTC; CDR3aa: CASSLVGLAYSGANVLTF
v_gene: TRBV6-2/TRBV6-3; abundance: -; j_gene: TRBJ2-3; d_gene: TRBD2; CDR3nt: TGTGCCAGCAGTTACGTGGGGCTAGCGGATCACACAGATACGCAGTATTTT; CDR3aa: CASSYVGLADHTDTQYF
v_gene: TRBV5-1; abundance: -; j_gene: TRBJ2-7; d_gene: -; CDR3nt: TGCGCCAGCAGCTTGGAACAGTACTACGAGCAGTACTTC; CDR3aa: CASSLEQYYEQYF
v_gene: TRBV19; abundance: -; j_gene: TRBJ2-7; d_gene: TRBD1; CDR3nt: TGTGCCAGTTGGGCAGGGGGCATCTACGAGCAGTACTTC; CDR3aa: CASWAGGIYEQYF
v_gene: TRBV4-3; abundance: -; j_gene: TRBJ2-5; d_gene: TRBD2; CDR3nt: TGCGCCAGCAGCCAAGAGCGGTCCTTGGGTGGGGGGGGAGAGACCCAGTACTTC; CDR3aa: CASSQERSLGGGGETQYF
v_gene: TRBV3-1/TRBV3-2; abundance: -; j_gene: TRBJ2-1; d_gene: TRBD2; CDR3nt: TGTGCCAGCAGCCTCTTCTCGGGGGGGCCCCCCCACAATGAGCAGTTCTTC; CDR3aa: CASSLFSGGPPHNEQFF
v_gene: TRBV11-2; abundance: -; j_gene: TRBJ2-7; d_gene: -; CDR3nt: TGTGCCAGCAGCTTAGATAGGCAGGGCGAGCAGTACTTC; CDR3aa: CASSLDRQGEQYF
v_gene: TRBV7-9; abundance: once; j_gene: TRBJ2-7; d_gene: TRBD2; CDR3nt: TGTGCCAGCATGGGGCTAGCGGACGCCTACGAGCAGTACTTC; CDR3aa: CASMGLADAYEQYF
v_gene: TRBV7-2; abundance: once; j_gene: TRBJ2-2; d_gene: TRBD1; CDR3nt: TGTGCCAGCAGCTTCCGGGACAGGGGGGTTACCGGGGAGCTGTTTTTT; CDR3aa: CASSFRDRGVTGELFF
v_gene: TRBV19; abundance: once; j_gene: TRBJ1-4; d_gene: -; CDR3nt: TGTGCCAGTAGTATCTCGGCTCGGAGTAATGAAAAACTGTTTTTT; CDR3aa: CASSISARSNEKLFF
v_gene: TRBV28; abundance: -; j_gene: TRBJ2-3; d_gene: TRBD2; CDR3nt: TGTGCCAGCAGAACCTCAGCGGGGAGTTCTGGGACGCAGTATTTT; CDR3aa: CASRTSAGSSGTQYF
v_gene: TRBV2; abundance: few; j_gene: TRBJ1-5; d_gene: TRBD1; CDR3nt: TGTGCCAGCAGCGTCGACAGGGGCAATCAGCCCCAGCATTTT; CDR3aa: CASSVDRGNQPQHF
v_gene: TRBV2; abundance: -; j_gene: TRBJ2-7; d_gene: TRBD2; CDR3nt: TGTGCCAGCTCCACAGGGACTAGCGGGAGTTACGAGCAGTACTTC; CDR3aa: CASSTGTSGSYEQYF
v_gene: TRBV5-4; abundance: -; j_gene: TRBJ1-1; d_gene: -; CDR3nt: TGTGCCAGCAGCCCAATGAATGAGGGCACTGAAGCTTTCTTT; CDR3aa: CASSPMNEGTEAFF
v_gene: TRBV2; abundance: -; j_gene: TRBJ2-7; d_gene: TRBD1; CDR3nt: TGTGCCAGCAACCCGGACAGGGACGAGCAGTACTTC; CDR3aa: CASNPDRDEQYF
v_gene: TRBV29-1; abundance: -; j_gene: TRBJ2-2; d_gene: TRBD2; CDR3nt: TGCAGCGCCGGGACTAGCGGGTGGTACGGGGAGCTGTTTTTT; CDR3aa: CSAGTSGWYGELFF
v_gene: TRBV30; abundance: few; j_gene: TRBJ1-1; d_gene: -; CDR3nt: TGTGCCTGGACCGCCGGGAAGAACACTGAAGCTTTCTTT; CDR3aa: CAWTAGKNTEAFF
v_gene: TRBV6-4; abundance: -; j_gene: TRBJ2-7; d_gene: -; CDR3nt: TGTGCCAGCATGCGGACAGAAGCCTACGAGCAGTACTTC; CDR3aa: CASMRTEAYEQYF
v_gene: TRBV6-5; abundance: once; j_gene: TRBJ1-2; d_gene: TRBD1; CDR3nt: TGTGCCAGCAGCAAGGGACAGGGTTTTGGCTACACCTTC; CDR3aa: CASSKGQGFGYTF
v_gene: TRBV7-2; abundance: -; j_gene: TRBJ2-1; d_gene: TRBD1; CDR3nt: TGTGCCAGCAGCCCCGGTCGGGACAGGGTCGAAAATGAGCAGTTCTTC; CDR3aa: CASSPGRDRVENEQFF
v_gene: TRBV18; abundance: -; j_gene: TRBJ1-3; d_gene: TRBD1; CDR3nt: TGTGCCAGCTCACCGACTCCCGGGACAGGGACTGGAAACACCATATATTTT; CDR3aa: CASSPTPGTGTGNTIYF
v_gene: TRBV9; abundance: once; j_gene: TRBJ2-3; d_gene: -; CDR3nt: TGTGCCAGCAGCGTAGAATTCGGTGCGCAGTATTTT; CDR3aa: CASSVEFGAQYF
v_gene: TRBV2; abundance: -; j_gene: TRBJ1-1; d_gene: TRBD1; CDR3nt: TGTGCCAGCAGGGCGGACAGGGGCCCCTTAATCCTGCCTTTCTTT; CDR3aa: CASRADRGPLILPFF
v_gene: TRBV5-1; abundance: -; j_gene: TRBJ1-3; d_gene: -; CDR3nt: TGCGCCAGCAGCTTAGACACGGGAAACACCATATATTTT; CDR3aa: CASSLDTGNTIYF
v_gene: TRBV29-1; abundance: -; j_gene: TRBJ1-2; d_gene: -; CDR3nt: TGCAGCGTTAAGTGGGGGGGGCGAGGCTACACCTTC; CDR3aa: CSVKWGGRGYTF
v_gene: TRBV5-1; abundance: -; j_gene: TRBJ1-3; d_gene: TRBD1; CDR3nt: TGCGCCAGCAGCTGGGGACAGGGACCCTCTGGAAACACCATATATTTT; CDR3aa: CASSWGQGPSGNTIYF
v_gene: TRBV29-1; abundance: once; j_gene: TRBJ1-1; d_gene: -; CDR3nt: TGCAGCGGCCGCGGGGGAATGAACACTGAAGCTTTCTTT; CDR3aa: CSGRGGMNTEAFF
v_gene: TRBV7-2; abundance: -; j_gene: TRBJ1-3; d_gene: TRBD1; CDR3nt: TGTGCCAGCAGCAGAAATAGCAGGGGGACTGGAAACACCATATATTTT; CDR3aa: CASSRNSRGTGNTIYF
v_gene: TRBV4-1; abundance: -; j_gene: TRBJ2-5; d_gene: TRBD2; CDR3nt: TGCGCCAGCAGCCCCGGGACTAGCGCACAAGAGACCCAGTACTTC; CDR3aa: CASSPGTSAQETQYF
v_gene: TRBV12-5; abundance: -; j_gene: TRBJ2-5; d_gene: -; CDR3nt: TGTGCTAGTGGTCCGGGAAGGAGTTATGGGACCCAGTACTTC; CDR3aa: CASGPGRSYGTQYF
v_gene: TRBV2; abundance: -; j_gene: TRBJ1-1; d_gene: TRBD1; CDR3nt: TGTGCCAGCAGGGGCGGGACAGGGTGGACGAACACTGAAGCTTTCTTT; CDR3aa: CASRGGTGWTNTEAFF
v_gene: TRBV6-5; abundance: -; j_gene: TRBJ1-1; d_gene: -; CDR3nt: TGTGCCAGCACCTTAATCTGGGCGGGTGAAGCTTTCTTT; CDR3aa: CASTLIWAGEAFF
v_gene: TRBV5-8; abundance: -; j_gene: TRBJ2-5; d_gene: -; CDR3nt: TGTGCCAGCAGCTTTTCACCCCGGGACTTGGAGACCCAGTACTTC; CDR3aa: CASSFSPRDLETQYF
v_gene: TRBV11-3; abundance: -; j_gene: TRBJ2-5; d_gene: TRBD2; CDR3nt: TGTGCCAGCAGCCCTCTAGCGGGAGGCGGGAAGACCCAGTACTTC; CDR3aa: CASSPLAGGGKTQYF
v_gene: TRBV7-9; abundance: -; j_gene: TRBJ2-7; d_gene: -; CDR3nt: TGTGCCAGCAGCCACAGTCACAGGGACGAGCAGTACTTC; CDR3aa: CASSHSHRDEQYF
v_gene: TRBV28; abundance: -; j_gene: TRBJ1-5; d_gene: TRBD1; CDR3nt: TGTGCCAGCAGACAGGGGGCTGGCAATCAGCCCCAGCATTTT; CDR3aa: CASRQGAGNQPQHF
v_gene: TRBV6-5; abundance: -; j_gene: TRBJ2-3; d_gene: -; CDR3nt: TGTGCCAGCAAGGACATACACACAGATACGCAGTATTTT; CDR3aa: CASKDIHTDTQYF
v_gene: TRBV11-2; abundance: -; j_gene: TRBJ1-2; d_gene: -; CDR3nt: TGTGCCAGCAGACAGCAAGACACCTATGGCTACACCTTC; CDR3aa: CASRQQDTYGYTF
v_gene: TRBV7-2; abundance: -; j_gene: TRBJ1-1; d_gene: TRBD1; CDR3nt: TGTGCCAGCAGCGTGGACAGGGCGGTCCCTGAAGCTTTCTTT; CDR3aa: CASSVDRAVPEAFF
v_gene: TRBV19; abundance: -; j_gene: TRBJ1-5; d_gene: -; CDR3nt: TGTGCCAGTAGTATGCAGGGTTCTCAGCCCCAGCATTTT; CDR3aa: CASSMQGSQPQHF